These 11 T cell receptor beta chains share one sample of origin, sequenced in a study of shared clonotypes between healthy human individuals. The assay was immunoSEQ multiplex PCR, and TCRdb's table has in-frame clones only and misses some. The sample yields under 2.5 million clones, 85% to 95% seen once. Sequencing was performed on naive CD4+ T cells from PBMCs. This sample's subset: CD45RA+ positively selected. The receptors derive from a man aged 18 to 35 in good health. Some clones in this sample may be carry-over from other donors' samples.

The genes are TRBV29-1 and TRBJ2-1; 8 nucleotides line up with TRBD2. The V gene's germline CDR1 is SQVTM and CDR2 ANQGSEA. J lost 1 base, V lost 7 bases, and 18 bases had no gene match. CDR3 length: 18 amino acids. The CDR3 loop reads CSAVTSGSSFISYNEQFF. CDR3 nucleotides: TGCAGCGCCGTAACTAGCGGATCAAGTTTTATTTCCTACAATGAGCAGTTCTTC.

The genes are TRBV7-3 and TRBJ2-7; 8 bases align to TRBD2. In germline, CDR1 is SGHTA, CDR2 FQGTGA. This CDR3 has 15 amino acids. V lost 2 bases and J lost 2; bases outside the gene matches: 5. This chain's CDR3 is CASSLATSGAYEQYF. The CDR3 DNA is TGTGCCAGCAGCTTAGCAACTAGCGGCGCCTACGAGCAGTACTTC.

The chain links TRBV5-1 to TRBJ1-5, with D possibly being TRBD1 (6 bases). V was clipped by 7 bases and J by 2 bases, with 16 bases between them. Germline CDR1 reads SGHRS; CDR2 reads YFSETQ. This CDR3 comprises 15 residues. The CDR3 protein is CASSIESGGNQPQHF. The CDR3 DNA reads TGCGCCAGCTCCATCGAGTCAGGGGGCAATCAGCCCCAGCATTTT.

The chain is built from TRBV6-1 and TRBJ2-7; 8 bases are a match to TRBD1. CDR3 length: 15 amino acids. Germline values: CDR1 MNHNS, CDR2 SASEGT. The V segment lost 7 bases and the J segment 3 bases; nucleotides outside the gene matches: 11. CDR3 sequence (DNA): TGTGCCAGCACCCCAACGAGGACAGGGCGCTACGAGCAGTACTTC. It codes for CASTPTRTGRYEQYF.

V gene TRBV2 combines with J gene TRBJ2-7; TRBD2 aligns across 14 bases. V lost 3 bases to trimming and J lost 2 bases; unmatched junction nucleotides: 3. The CDR3 sequence is 16 residues long. Per germline, CDR1 SNHLY and CDR2 FYNNEI. This CDR3 is CASSEPGLAGAYEQYF. In nucleotides, the CDR3 is TGTGCCAGCAGTGAGCCGGGACTAGCGGGAGCCTACGAGCAGTACTTC.

This sequence joins TRBV28 and TRBJ1-1; 11 positions match TRBD1. Germline V gene lookup returns CDR1 MDHEN and CDR2 SYDVKM. The V segment lost 4 bases and the J segment 3 bases; nucleotides outside the gene matches: 10. The CDR3 is made up of 17 amino acids. The CDR3 DNA reads TGTGCCAGCAGTTCCCCGGGACAGGGGGTCGCGGACACTGAAGCTTTCTTT. It is translated as CASSSPGQGVADTEAFF.

The rearrangement joins TRBV5-6 to TRBJ2-5; TRBD2 agrees at 8 bases. CDR3 length: 18 amino acids. Trimming took 2 bases from V and 4 from J; bases not matched to a gene: 16. Germline V lookup: CDR1 SGHDT, CDR2 YYEEEE. Here the CDR3 reads CASSFRSSGGVVRETQYF. CDR3 nucleotides: TGTGCCAGCAGCTTCCGGTCCTCCGGGGGGGTGGTCAGAGAGACCCAGTACTTC.

This chain links TRBV4-2 with TRBJ1-4, with D perhaps matching TRBD1 (5 bases). This CDR3 has 15 residues. Between the trimmed V and J ends, which lost 1 base and 7 bases, there was a span of 13 bases. In germline, CDR1 is LGHNA, CDR2 YNFKEQ. CDR3: CASSQVQGRSEKLFF. CDR3 sequence (DNA): TGTGCCAGCAGCCAAGTTCAGGGAAGAAGTGAAAAACTGTTTTTT.

On this clone: Different DNA sequences within this sample yield the same CDR3. CDR3 sequence reads: CASSLAGGTEAFF. In DNA form, the CDR3 reads TGTGCCAGCAGCTTAGCGGGGGGGACTGAAGCTTTCTTT. The V gene is TRBV11-2, the J gene TRBJ1-1, with D possibly being TRBD1 (5 bases). Per the germline V gene, CDR1 is SGHAT and CDR2 is FQNNGV. Trimming cost V 1 base and J 5 bases, with 8 bases left between them. The CDR3 totals 13 residues.

V is TRBV7-3 and J is TRBJ2-2, with D perhaps assigned TRBD1 or TRBD2 (5 bases each). The CDR3 is 14 residues long. Between the trimmed V and J ends, which lost 6 bases and 4 bases, there was a span of 12 bases. Germline loops: CDR1 SGHTA, CDR2 FQGTGA. CDR3 in DNA: TGTGCCAGCAGGAGGGGCGCGAGCACCGGGGAGCTGTTTTTT. Its protein is CASRRGASTGELFF.

The rearrangement uses TRBV6-5 and TRBJ2-1; D is undetermined. The CDR3 is 14 amino acids. Germline CDR1 is MNHEY and CDR2 is SVGAGI. With 6 bases removed from V and 2 bases from J, the gap between germline ends came to 11 bases. CDR3 sequence: CASSRATTYNEQFF. DNA for the CDR3: TGTGCCAGCAGCCGGGCCACTACCTACAATGAGCAGTTCTTC.